These 4 T cell receptor beta chains originate from one sample sequenced in a study of blood T cells in healthy people across ages. A second PCR of roughly 7 to 11 cycles used a sample-barcoded 5' primer and a J-beta primer mix. TCRdb fed the 5' RACE reads into MiXCR, producing one record per CDR3 protein. The table includes about 750,000 distinct CDR3 sequences, 40% to 65% detected once. The sample taken for sequencing was blood. The receptors derive from a man aged 80 or over in good health.

V and J are TRBV7-9 and TRBJ1-1; no clear D. CDR3 length equals 16 residues. Trimming cost V 6 bases and J 3 bases, with 20 bases left between them. Germline CDR1 and CDR2: SEHNR and FQNEAQ (reference sequence). The CDR3 sequence is CASSRLGRRRDTEAFF. CDR3 DNA: TGTGCCAGCAGTCGTCTCGGGAGGCGGCGGGACACTGAAGCTTTCTTT.

This clonotype was picked up a small number of times. This chain links TRBV24-1 with TRBJ2-7, with 8 bases identical to TRBD2. The CDR3 has 18 residues. Germline CDR1 is KGHDR and CDR2 is SFDVKD. After removal of 3 bases from V and 6 bases from J, the junction contained 18 bases not matched to a gene. The CDR3 DNA reads as TGTGCCACCAGTGATCCCTCCGGTTCCAGCGGGAGCTCCCGCGAGCAGTACTTC. Translated, it gives CATSDPSGSSGSSREQYF.

V and J are TRBV11-3 and TRBJ1-2, with 8 bases aligning to TRBD1. The CDR3 runs to 19 residues. In germline, CDR1 is SGHNT, CDR2 YENEEA. Trimming took 1 base from V and 5 from J; bases not matched to a gene: 18. CDR3 loop: CASSLAPGQGAFIGYGYTF. The CDR3 DNA follows: TGTGCCAGCAGCTTAGCCCCAGGGCAGGGGGCCTTTATCGGGTATGGCTACACCTTC.

The V and J genes are TRBV20-1 and TRBJ2-3; the D gene is possibly TRBD2 (5 bases). Germline values: CDR1 DFQATT, CDR2 SNEGSKA (reference sequence). This CDR3 has 15 residues. V lost 4 bases to trimming and J lost 3 bases, with 17 bases between them. The CDR3 loop is CSATVSAGQTDTQYF. The CDR3 nucleotides read TGCAGTGCTACGGTTAGCGCCGGCCAGACAGATACGCAGTATTTT.